Included here is one T cell receptor (beta chain) sequence, with context. CDR3 length equals 14 residues. CDR1 is SGHVS, CDR2 FQNEAQ, per germline. With 5 bases removed from V and 1 base from J, the gap between germline ends came to 11 bases. Profiled with immunoSEQ multiplex PCR; TCRdb holds only in-frame clones, not every one. The sample consists of 250,000 to 350,000 clones, about 89% of them appearing once. This specimen belongs to a study of blood T cell repertoires in COVID-19. V gene TRBV7-8 combines with J gene TRBJ1-1; the D gene is possibly TRBD1 (5 bases). The sequence was obtained from a man younger than 35 who had recovered from COVID-19. Sequencing was carried out using peripheral blood. The CDR3 spells CASSAGRWNTEAFF. The CDR3 DNA follows: TGTGCCAGCAGCGCGGGACGGTGGAACACTGAAGCTTTCTTT.